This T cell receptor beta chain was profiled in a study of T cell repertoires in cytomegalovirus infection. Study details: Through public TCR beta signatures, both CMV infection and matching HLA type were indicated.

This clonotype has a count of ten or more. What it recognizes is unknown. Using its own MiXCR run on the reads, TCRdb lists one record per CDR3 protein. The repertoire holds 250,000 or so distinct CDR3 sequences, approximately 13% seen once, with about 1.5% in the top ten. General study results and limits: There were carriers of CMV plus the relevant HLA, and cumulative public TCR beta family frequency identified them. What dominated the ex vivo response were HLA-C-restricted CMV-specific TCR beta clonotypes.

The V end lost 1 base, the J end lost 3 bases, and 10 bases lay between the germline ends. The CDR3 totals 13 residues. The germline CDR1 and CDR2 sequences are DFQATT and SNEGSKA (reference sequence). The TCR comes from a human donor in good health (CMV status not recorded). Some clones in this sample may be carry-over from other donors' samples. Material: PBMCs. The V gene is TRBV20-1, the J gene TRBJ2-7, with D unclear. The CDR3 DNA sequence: TGCAGTGCTAGAGCCCCAGGCCTCTACGAGCAGTACTTC. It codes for CSARAPGLYEQYF.